This T cell receptor beta chain was found in a study of blood T cell repertoires in COVID-19. Study information: Samples taken during acute and convalescent COVID-19 were collected in the United States, Italy and Spain. From T cells, B-cell-depleted T cells, or PBMCs came the material, which was cDNA or gDNA.

As originally analysed: Amplifying reference gene primers gave estimates of nucleated cell counts. The assay was immunoSEQ multiplex PCR, and TCRdb's table has in-frame clones only and misses some. V and J calls and clone size are those listed in that table; D and trimming were worked out from the DNA. The top ten clones hold 3.5% to 4.5% of a sample with approximately 250,000 clones, roughly 81% of them seen once. V was shortened by 2 bases and J by 3 bases, with 8 bases between the two germline ends. The CDR3 runs to 12 residues. Germline assignment: CDR1 GTSNPN and CDR2 SVGIG (reference sequence).

The genes are TRBV30 and TRBJ2-7, with D possibly matching TRBD2 (5 bases). Sequenced material: peripheral blood. This sequence was found in a man aged 50 to 60 with acute or convalescent COVID-19. The DNA for the CDR3 is TGTGCCTGGAGTCCCCGGGGCTACGAGCAGTACTTC. Translation: CAWSPRGYEQYF. The full variable domain, with the rest looked up from reference TRBV30 and TRBJ2-7, is SQTIHQWPATLVQPVGSPLSLECTVEGTSNPNLYWYRQAAGRGLQLLFYSVGIGQISSEVPQNLSASRPQDRQFILSSKKLLLSDSGFYLCAWSPRGYEQYFGPGTRLTVT.